Below, 16 T cell receptor beta chains from the same sample are listed, as sequenced in a study of cytomegalovirus exposure and HLA in healthy donors. Primers for the PCR totalled 60 Vbeta and 13 Jbeta. Sequencing used immunoSEQ multiplex PCR; TCRdb keeps in-frame clones, though not all of them. The sample carries about 120,000 clones, over 8% recorded once. The specimen was PBMCs. These receptors were taken from a man aged 25 to 40 in good health and CMV-seronegative.

The chain recombines TRBV5-1 with TRBJ2-3; TRBD2 aligns across 7 bases. CDR3 length: 13 residues. Looked up from germline, CDR1 is SGHRS and CDR2 is YFSETQ. V was pared by 4 bases and J by 4 bases, with 3 bases of the junction left unmatched. CDR3: CASSPTSPDTQYF. CDR3 DNA sequence: TGCGCCAGCAGCCCGACTAGCCCAGATACGCAGTATTTT. Using reference TRBV5-1 and TRBJ2-3 for the parts outside the CDR3, the full variable domain is KAGVTQTPRYLIKTRGQQVTLSCSPISGHRSVSWYQQTPGQGLQFLFEYFSETQRNKGNFPGRFSGRQFSNSRSEMNVSTLELGDSALYLCASSPTSPDTQYFGPGTRLTVL.

The CDR3 reads CASSLGRSIPNTEAFF. CDR3 nucleotide sequence: TGTGCCAGCAGCTTGGGCAGGTCTATACCGAACACTGAAGCTTTCTTT. The chain uses TRBV5-4 and TRBJ1-1; no clear D gene. The CDR3 contains 16 residues. In germline, CDR1 is SGHNT, CDR2 YYREEE (reference sequence). V shed 0 bases and J shed 1 base, with 13 bases lying between them.

By share of the sample, this clone is medium-sized. This sequence joins TRBV6-1 and TRBJ2-5; 8 bases line up with TRBD2. CDR3 length: 16 amino acids. The junction had 12 bases not matched to a gene; V was cut back by 4 bases and J by 5 bases. CDR1 is MNHNS, CDR2 SASEGT, per germline. The CDR3: CASSVGSISGAETQYF. CDR3 bases: TGTGCCAGCAGTGTCGGTTCGATTAGCGGGGCTGAGACCCAGTACTTC.

The rearrangement uses TRBV30 and TRBJ2-7; D gene ambiguous. Germline V gene data show CDR1 as GTSNPN and CDR2 as SVGIG (reference sequence). CDR3 length equals 13 residues. The ends were cut back, 3 bases at V and 5 bases at J, with 14 bases in the middle. CDR3 sequence reads: CAWRVSSSHEQYF. CDR3 DNA: TGTGCCTGGAGGGTTTCTAGTTCCCACGAGCAGTACTTC.

The CDR3 is CAWDLAGVTDTQYF. The CDR3 nucleotides read TGTGCCTGGGACCTAGCGGGAGTCACAGATACGCAGTATTTT. The chain is built from TRBV30 and TRBJ2-3, with 10 bases fitting TRBD2. Germline lookup yields CDR1 GTSNPN and CDR2 SVGIG (reference sequence). V was clipped by 5 bases and J by 2 bases; unmatched bases: 4. The CDR3 is made up of 14 amino acids.

This clone was counted only a few times. The chain carries TRBV27 and TRBJ1-1; no firm D call. CDR1 is MNHEY and CDR2 is SMNVEV in the germline V gene (reference sequence). The length of the CDR3 is 13 residues. V was pared by 0 bases and J by 2 bases, with 4 bases between. This CDR3 is CASSLSPNTEAFF. DNA of the CDR3: TGTGCCAGCAGTTTATCTCCAAACACTGAAGCTTTCTTT.

This clone was counted a few times. This sequence joins TRBV29-1 and TRBJ1-1, with D possibly TRBD1 on 5 matching bases. V was cut by 7 bases and J by 9 bases, with 12 bases left in between. Germline CDR1 SQVTM, CDR2 ANQGSEA. This CDR3 has 10 residues. CDR3 DNA sequence: TGCAGCGGGGGGGACGGTAAAGCTTTCTTT. Translation gives CSGGDGKAFF.

J is TRBJ1-2 and V is TRBV6-5; TRBD1 matches at 7 bases. The germline V gene has CDR1 MNHEY and CDR2 SVGAGI. Trimming took 10 bases from V and 6 from J; bases not matched to a gene: 14. CDR3 length equals 14 residues. The CDR3 nucleotides are TGTGCCACGTATACTTACGGGACAGCAAATGGCTACACCTTC. Its translation is CATYTYGTANGYTF.

This chain connects TRBV11-1 to TRBJ2-1; 9 bases are shared with TRBD2. The CDR3 has 16 residues. Germline V gives CDR1 SGHAT, CDR2 FQDESV (reference sequence). With V trimmed by 0 bases and J by 2 bases, 2 bases remained unmatched. CDR3 in amino acids: CASSLAPSGTYNEQFF. DNA for the CDR3: TGTGCCAGCAGCTTAGCGCCTAGCGGGACCTACAATGAGCAGTTCTTC.

The chain joins TRBV6-5 to TRBJ1-4; no clear D gene. This CDR3 spans 12 amino acids. V was pared by 9 bases and J by 7 bases, with 12 bases between. CDR1 is MNHEY, CDR2 SVGAGI, per germline. CDR3 in DNA: TGTGCCAGTAAGGTTGGGAGTGAAAAACTGTTTTTT. It is translated as CASKVGSEKLFF.

The chain couples TRBV5-4 to TRBJ2-3, with TRBD2 matching 9 bases. Germline CDR1 and CDR2: SGHNT and YYREEE (reference sequence). CDR3 size: 16 residues. J was trimmed by 2 bases and V by 1 base; bases with no gene match: 5. The CDR3 nucleotides read TGTGCCAGCAGCTTGCCAGCGGGGGGTGCCACAGATACGCAGTATTTT. Translation gives CASSLPAGGATDTQYF. Together with reference TRBV5-4 and TRBJ2-3, the CDR3 gives the full variable domain: ETGVTQSPTHLIKTRGQQVTLRCSSQSGHNTVSWYQQALGQGPQFIFQYYREEENGRGNFPPRFSGLQFPNYSSELNVNALELDDSALYLCASSLPAGGATDTQYFGPGTRLTVL.

CDR3 nucleotide sequence: TGTGCCAGCAGCACTAACACAGATACGCAGTATTTT. Its translation: CASSTNTDTQYF. The J gene is TRBJ2-3, the V gene TRBV6-1; D ambiguous. Trimming left V 6 bases short and J 2 bases short, with 6 bases between. The CDR3 has 12 amino acids. In germline, CDR1 is MNHNS, CDR2 SASEGT.

V usage is TRBV11-2 and J usage is TRBJ1-1; D unresolved. The CDR3 extends over 12 amino acids. Trimming took off 6 bases at V and 1 base at J, with 6 bases between the two ends. Germline lookup yields CDR1 SGHAT and CDR2 FQNNGV. CDR3 in DNA: TGTGCCAGCAGTCCACAGAACACTGAAGCTTTCTTT. Protein: CASSPQNTEAFF.

This clone was observed a few times. The chain recombines TRBV7-8 with TRBJ2-7; TRBD1 aligns across 8 bases. Trimming at V came to 3 bases and at J to 4 bases, leaving 8 bases not matched to a gene. Per the germline V gene, CDR1 is SGHVS and CDR2 is FQNEAQ. This CDR3 is built from 15 residues. This chain's CDR3 is CASSFGSGGGYEQYF. As DNA, the CDR3 is TGTGCCAGCAGCTTTGGGTCAGGGGGCGGGTACGAGCAGTACTTC.

This clone was observed a handful of times. The rearrangement joins TRBV30 to TRBJ1-2; 11 bases match TRBD1. Trimming removed 2 bases from V and 3 bases from J; junction bases left unmatched: 2. The CDR3 has 14 residues. CDR1 and CDR2 (germline): GTSNPN, SVGIG (reference sequence). For the CDR3, the DNA is TGTGCCTGGAGTACGGGACAGGGGGACTATGGCTACACCTTC. Translating gives CAWSTGQGDYGYTF. Full variable domain (rest looked up from reference TRBV30 and TRBJ1-2): SQTIHQWPATLVQPVGSPLSLECTVEGTSNPNLYWYRQAAGRGLQLLFYSVGIGQISSEVPQNLSASRPQDRQFILSSKKLLLSDSGFYLCAWSTGQGDYGYTFGSGTRLTVV.

The chain carries TRBV19 and TRBJ2-3, with no clear D. This CDR3 has 13 amino acids. V lost 3 bases, J lost 3 bases, and 7 bases lay in between. The germline V gene encodes CDR1 LNHDA and CDR2 SQIVND (reference sequence). The CDR3 region has the DNA TGTGCCAGTAGTATGGTGCGAACAGATACGCAGTATTTT. This gives the protein CASSMVRTDTQYF.